This TCR beta chain is drawn from a study of a mutant IDH1 vaccine in newly diagnosed glioma. Looking at the study overall: The treated population exhibited a male proportion of approximately 62%, a female proportion of about 38%, and a mean age of about 40 years. The earlier regimen, radiotherapy, temozolomide, or both, was most often both.

Documented time point: baseline, week 1 (first vaccination visit). Treatment denoted: pre-vaccination baseline after standard-of-care therapy. Patients carried new grade 3 or 4 IDH1-mutant astrocytomas lacking nuclear ATRX. V was cut by 0 bases and J by 8 bases, with 13 bases left in between. CDR1 LGHNA and CDR2 YNFKEQ come from the germline V gene. There are 14 residues in the CDR3. Sequenced by immunoSEQ multiplex PCR; TCRdb stores in-frame clones only, minus some. Found here are 85,000 to 100,000 clones, about 83% of them singletons; the top ten hold around 7.4%. The chain employs TRBV4-2 and TRBJ1-2, with D hard to call. The sequencing used PBMCs, collected from a glioma patient treated with radiotherapy, temozolomide or both. The sequence came from a woman aged 45-65 years with glioma. In DNA form, the CDR3 reads TGTGCCAGCAGCCAAGACAGGAGCTTGTCGGGCTACACCTTC. It yields the protein CASSQDRSLSGYTF.